A single T cell receptor (beta chain) is shown here with its context. Per the study methods: Using reference gene primer amplification, nucleated cell counts were estimated. Assay used: immunoSEQ multiplex PCR; TCRdb lists only in-frame clones, some missing. The V and J calls and the clone size are those of that table, but D and trimming were determined from the DNA. Here the sample spans about 200,000 clones, around 87% being singletons. The entry originates in a study of blood T cell repertoires in COVID-19. Background on the study: The United States, Italy and Spain provided the acute and convalescent COVID-19 samples. From T cells, B-cell-depleted T cells, or PBMCs came the material, which was cDNA or gDNA.

The CDR3 consists of 13 residues. V lost 4 bases and J lost 8, with 14 bases in between. Germline CDR1 and CDR2: GTSNPN and SVGIG (reference sequence). The clonotype originates from a man aged 60 to 75 who had recovered from COVID-19. The chain carries TRBV30 and TRBJ1-4; the D gene is possibly TRBD1 (5 bases). Sequenced sample: peripheral blood. CDR3 nucleotide sequence: TGTGCCTGGAAAGGGGCGGATCAAGAAAAACTGTTTTTT. Protein product: CAWKGADQEKLFF.